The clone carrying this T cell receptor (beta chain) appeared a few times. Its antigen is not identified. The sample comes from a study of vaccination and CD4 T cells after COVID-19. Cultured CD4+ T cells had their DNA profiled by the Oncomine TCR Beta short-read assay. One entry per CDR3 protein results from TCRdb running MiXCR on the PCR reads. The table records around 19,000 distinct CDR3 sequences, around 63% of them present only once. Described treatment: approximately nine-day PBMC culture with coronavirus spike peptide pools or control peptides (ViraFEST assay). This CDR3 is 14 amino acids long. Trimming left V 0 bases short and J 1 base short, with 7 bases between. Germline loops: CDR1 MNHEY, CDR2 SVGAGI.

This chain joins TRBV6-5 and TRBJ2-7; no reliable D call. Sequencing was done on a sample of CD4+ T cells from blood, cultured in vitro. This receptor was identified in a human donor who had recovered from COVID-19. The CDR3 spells CASSYSVRSYEQYF. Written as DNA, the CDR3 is TGTGCCAGCAGTTACTCAGTCAGGTCCTACGAGCAGTACTTC.